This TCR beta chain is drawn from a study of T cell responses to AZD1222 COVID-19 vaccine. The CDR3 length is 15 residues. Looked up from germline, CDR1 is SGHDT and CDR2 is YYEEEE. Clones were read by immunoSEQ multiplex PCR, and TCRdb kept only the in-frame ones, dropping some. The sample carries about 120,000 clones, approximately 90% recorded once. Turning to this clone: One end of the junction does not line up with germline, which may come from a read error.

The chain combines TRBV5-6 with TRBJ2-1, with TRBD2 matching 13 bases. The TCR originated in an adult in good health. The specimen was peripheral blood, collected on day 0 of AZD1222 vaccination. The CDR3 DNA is TGTGCCAGCAGCCTACCGGGACTAGCGGGGATAGCAGCGGTCTTC. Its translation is CASSLPGLAGIAAVF.